This T cell receptor (beta chain) is drawn from a study of CD8 T cells in ankylosing spondylitis. Points from the study as a whole: The clones that were linked to disease were reported to be significantly enriched in matched synovial fluid samples from ankylosing spondylitis patients. Seemingly characteristic of ankylosing spondylitis blood was a TCR beta motif consisting of about 8 highly homologous variants. Relatively scarce in peripheral blood, disease-linked clones were CD8+.

The V end was cut by 0 bases, the J end by 6 bases, with 14 bases between. The CDR3 is 14 residues long. Germline values: CDR1 DFQATT, CDR2 SNEGSKA (reference sequence). Scientists made TCR beta libraries using quantitative 5'-RACE with molecular barcodes. TCRdb passed the 5' RACE reads through MiXCR, listing each CDR3 protein once. The table shows 310,000 or so distinct CDR3 sequences, with 20% occurring only once. This clonotype came up a few times. Its antigen remains unknown. The sample consisted of blood, either unsorted or a sorted T cell fraction (not recorded which). The clonotype was recovered from a male donor with ankylosing spondylitis or in good health (not recorded which). The chain carries TRBV20-1 and TRBJ1-2; no definite D call. CDR3 residues: CSARDQWTGHGYTF. The CDR3 bases are TGCAGTGCTAGAGATCAGTGGACCGGGCATGGCTACACCTTC.